This TCR beta chain was found in a study of cytomegalovirus exposure and HLA in healthy donors. The overall study: Earlier findings included about 120 million unique TCR beta sequences obtained from 150 million to 200 million T cells.

Researchers ran the PCR with 60 Vbeta and 13 Jbeta primers. TCRdb keeps only in-frame clones here, not all; method: immunoSEQ multiplex PCR. The profile covers approximately 150,000 clones, with about three quarters appearing a single time and approximately 2% taken by the ten largest. Comment on this clone: Its antigen is unknown.

CDR3 length equals 14 residues. V lost 5 bases to trimming and J lost 4 bases, with 12 bases between them. Germline CDR1 PRHDT, CDR2 FYEKMQ (reference sequence). Overall study findings and caveats: Across donors, most TCRs were seen rarely, yet some public ones were widespread.

The chain uses TRBV13 and TRBJ1-5, with a possible D match to TRBD1 (6 bases). Sequenced: PBMCs. The TCR was taken from a man in his forties in good health and CMV-seronegative. In DNA form, the CDR3 reads TGTGCCAGCAGCGGGGGGGGGCTGAATCAGCCCCAGCATTTT. This translates into CASSGGGLNQPQHF.